The clone carrying this TCR beta chain came up once. The CDR3 is 14 amino acids. CDR1 is SGHTA, CDR2 FQGNSA, per germline. V was shortened by 0 bases and J by 2 bases, with 7 bases between the two germline ends. A Seattle source enrolled patients during active infection and followed them longitudinally. The data are from a study of blood T cell repertoires in COVID-19. Study details: The analysed material was cDNA or gDNA that came from T cells, B-cell-depleted T cells, or PBMCs.

Authors' analysis steps: Estimation of nucleated cell counts was performed using reference gene primer amplification. Produced via immunoSEQ multiplex PCR; TCRdb's table is partial and in-frame only. The DNA was the basis for D and trimming; V, J and clone size are from that table. The repertoire holds 150,000 to 200,000 clones, with approximately 87% as singletons. This sequence was found in an older woman with COVID-19, enrolled during active disease. The sample taken for sequencing was peripheral blood. This chain uses TRBV7-2 with TRBJ2-5; D call uncertain. The CDR3 loop is CASSLARVQETQYF. CDR3 sequence (DNA): TGTGCCAGCAGCTTAGCTAGAGTTCAAGAGACCCAGTACTTC.